The 31 T cell receptor beta chains given below trace back to one sample, sequenced in a study of T-cell reconstitution after alpha-beta-depleted transplantation in children (dated by TCRdb to the mid-2010s). Library generation was performed with PCR. The reads were generated on an Illumina HiSeq 2500. TCR libraries were prepared with molecular barcoding, using unique molecular identifiers to normalize TCRbeta repertoire quantification. Using fastp at Q25 and MiXCR, TCRdb reprocessed the public reads and kept productive beta chains. All rows with the same CDR3 protein become a single entry with the most common DNA and genes. The sample data list around 580,000 distinct CDR3 sequences, and 25% to 30% of these were observed just once. Approximately 33% of the sample is held by the ten biggest clonotypes. This sample's treatment or condition label indicates: allogeneic hematopoietic cell transplantation with graft depleted of TCRalphabeta T cells and CD19 B cells.

Specimen: PBMCs, collected before TCRalphabeta/CD19-depleted stem cell transplant. The receptor source for this set is a boy under two years old with Wiskott-Aldrich syndrome, due to receive a stem cell transplant.

V and J are TRBV15 and TRBJ2-2; no definite D call. V lost 0 bases and J 2 bases, leaving 7 bases between the germline ends. The CDR3 extends over 15 amino acids. The germline gives CDR1 LNHNV, CDR2 YYDKDF (reference sequence). The CDR3 nucleotides read TGTGCCACCAGCAGAGACAGGCTAAACACCGGGGAGCTGTTTTTT. This sequence encodes CATSRDRLNTGELFF.

V usage is TRBV5-1 and J usage is TRBJ2-2; D is possibly TRBD2 (5 bases). The CDR3 extends over 15 amino acids. Trimming pared 0 bases from V and 6 bases from J, leaving 12 bases between. Per the germline V gene, CDR1 is SGHRS and CDR2 is YFSETQ. CDR3 coding DNA: TGCGCCAGCAGCTTGGGCGTATCGGGGTCCGGGGAGCTGTTTTTT. Amino acid sequence: CASSLGVSGSGELFF.

The genes are TRBV5-1 and TRBJ2-5; D may be TRBD1 (6 bases). The CDR3 has 14 residues. V was shortened by 4 bases and J by 4 bases, with 14 bases between the two germline ends. Germline loops: CDR1 SGHRS, CDR2 YFSETQ. In DNA form, the CDR3 reads TGCGCCAGCAGCCCCTCCAGGGGATCAGAGACCCAGTACTTC. The encoded protein is CASSPSRGSETQYF.

The chain employs TRBV12-3 or TRBV12-4 and TRBJ2-3; 11 bases line up with TRBD2. This CDR3 has 15 amino acids. Trimming took 6 bases from V and 7 from J; bases not matched to a gene: 9. CDR3 residues: CASSTPSGRTYTQYF. In DNA, the CDR3 is TGTGCCAGCAGCACCCCTAGCGGGAGGACCTATACGCAGTATTTT.

This clonotype was seen a few times. The chain combines TRBV20-1 with TRBJ2-5; 11 positions agree with TRBD2. Looked up from germline, CDR1 is DFQATT and CDR2 is SNEGSKA (reference sequence). The ends lost 3 bases at V and 5 bases at J; junction bases unmatched: 8. The CDR3 totals 15 residues. The CDR3 nucleotides are TGCAGTGCTAGCCGTAGCGGGAGGGCGCGGGAGACCCAGTACTTC. Amino acid sequence: CSASRSGRARETQYF.

This chain links TRBV12-3 or TRBV12-4 with TRBJ2-1, with D possibly being TRBD2 (5 bases). CDR3 length equals 15 residues. With 3 bases removed from V and 2 bases from J, the gap between germline ends came to 11 bases. CDR3 sequence (DNA): TGTGCCAGCAGTTTTTGGGAGTTGACCTACAATGAGCAGTTCTTC. Amino acid sequence: CASSFWELTYNEQFF.

The chain couples TRBV29-1 to TRBJ2-3; D call uncertain. CDR1 SQVTM and CDR2 ANQGSEA come from the germline V gene. Trimming took off 6 bases at V and 0 bases at J, with 10 bases between the two ends. The CDR3 consists of 13 residues. The CDR3 reads CSVRWSSTDTQYF. The CDR3 DNA reads TGCAGCGTACGGTGGTCTAGCACAGATACGCAGTATTTT.

This clonotype was seen only once. This sequence joins TRBV23-1 and TRBJ1-5; D possibly corresponds to TRBD1 (5 bases). TRBV23-1 is identified as an open reading frame with a role that is uncertain. Trimming shortened V by 3 bases and J by 3 bases, and 18 bases separated the two germline ends. The CDR3 is made up of 17 amino acids. The CDR3 sequence: CASSHVSPGSFNQPQHF. In nucleotides, the CDR3 is TGCGCCAGCAGTCATGTTTCGCCAGGGAGTTTCAATCAGCCCCAGCATTTT.

The chain uses TRBV4-1 and TRBJ2-1, with 7 bases aligning to TRBD2. CDR3 size: 14 residues. From germline, CDR1 is MGHRA and CDR2 YSYEKL. With V trimmed by 7 bases and J by 8 bases, 11 bases remained unmatched. CDR3 amino acids: CASTPTSMPYEQFF. CDR3 bases: TGCGCCAGCACTCCGACTAGCATGCCGTATGAGCAGTTCTTC.

The chain has TRBV11-1 and TRBJ2-2; TRBD1 aligns across 9 bases. The trim removed 2 bases at V and 1 base at J, leaving 11 bases unmatched. Germline loops: CDR1 SGHAT, CDR2 FQDESV (reference sequence). The CDR3 totals 19 residues. The CDR3 sequence is CASSLWAGTGTENTGELFF. The CDR3 DNA reads TGTGCCAGCAGCTTATGGGCCGGGACAGGGACGGAGAACACCGGGGAGCTGTTTTTT.

The rearrangement links TRBV5-1 to TRBJ2-3, with TRBD1 matching over 8 bases. Per germline, CDR1 SGHRS and CDR2 YFSETQ. The V gene end was trimmed by 5 bases and the J gene end by 3 bases; junction bases not matched to a gene: 11. CDR3 length equals 16 residues. CDR3 amino acids: CASRGTGQGITDTQYF. The CDR3 DNA reads as TGCGCCAGCAGGGGAACAGGACAGGGAATTACAGATACGCAGTATTTT.

This clonotype was counted only a few times. The gene calls are TRBV7-9 and TRBJ1-3; a weak D match, TRBD1 (5 bases). The germline V gene has CDR1 SEHNR and CDR2 FQNEAQ (reference sequence). V gave up 1 base and J gave up 1 base, with 8 bases separating them. CDR3 length equals 15 residues. The CDR3 nucleotides are TGTGCCAGCAGCTTAGATGGGGGGTCTGGAAACACCATATATTTT. Protein product: CASSLDGGSGNTIYF.

The chain carries TRBV2 and TRBJ2-3; unclear D gene. Looked up from germline, CDR1 is SNHLY and CDR2 is FYNNEI. CDR3 length: 14 residues. The V end lost 1 base, the J end lost 3 bases, and 8 bases lay between the germline ends. The CDR3 coding sequence is TGTGCCAGCAGTGAAGGAGCAAGGACAGATACGCAGTATTTT. Its translation: CASSEGARTDTQYF. The whole variable domain, filled in from reference TRBV2 and TRBJ2-3, reads EPEVTQTPSHQVTQMGQEVILRCVPISNHLYFYWYRQILGQKVEFLVSFYNNEISEKSEIFDDQFSVERPDGSNFTLKIRSTKLEDSAMYFCASSEGARTDTQYFGPGTRLTVL.

The V and J genes are TRBV10-3 and TRBJ1-1, with TRBD1 matching 8 bases. CDR3 size: 18 residues. The V and J ends lost 2 bases and 0 bases, in that order; junction bases with no gene match: 11. Germline CDR1 is ENHRY and CDR2 is SYGVKD. CDR3 protein: CAISERGQGAYMNTEAFF. The CDR3 DNA is TGTGCCATCAGTGAGAGAGGGCAGGGGGCATACATGAACACTGAAGCTTTCTTT.

In its sample, this clonotype was seen a few times. DNA of the CDR3: TGCAGTGCTCAGAGGTCCGATCAGGAGACCCAGTACTTC. It specifies CSAQRSDQETQYF. This sequence joins TRBV20-1 and TRBJ2-5; no clear D gene. Germline CDR1 DFQATT, CDR2 SNEGSKA (reference sequence). V lost 5 bases to trimming and J lost 5 bases, with 15 bases between them. The CDR3 is 13 amino acids.

Only a few counts were recorded for this clonotype. The V and J genes are TRBV24-1 and TRBJ2-1; the D is unclear. The CDR3 is made up of 15 amino acids. Trimming stripped 2 bases from V and 5 bases from J, with 12 bases between. Germline V gene sequence: CDR1 KGHDR, CDR2 SFDVKD. DNA for the CDR3: TGTGCCACCAGTGATTCCTGGGATAAAGACAATGAGCAGTTCTTC. Translation: CATSDSWDKDNEQFF.

This clonotype has only a few counts. The genes are TRBV12-3 or TRBV12-4 and TRBJ2-1; D ambiguous. The CDR3 consists of 15 residues. Trimming took off 5 bases at V and 2 bases at J, with 13 bases between the two ends. DNA for the CDR3: TGTGCCAGCAGTCAGGTGGGGTGGGCCTACAATGAGCAGTTCTTC. It specifies CASSQVGWAYNEQFF.

The chain carries TRBV15 and TRBJ1-5; D uncertain. The CDR3 spans 13 residues. V dropped 4 bases and J dropped 9 bases, with 13 bases sitting between them. Germline V gene data show CDR1 as LNHNV and CDR2 as YYDKDF (reference sequence). This CDR3 is CATSTYEGGPQHF. As DNA, the CDR3 is TGTGCCACCAGCACCTACGAAGGAGGGCCCCAGCATTTT.

Points on this clonotype: A much larger clone lies one base from this, so it may be a read error. J is TRBJ2-1 and V is TRBV25-1, with D maybe TRBD2 (7 bases). Per germline, CDR1 MGHDK and CDR2 SYGVNS. The CDR3 loop spans 14 amino acids. CDR3 amino acids: CASSQAGDYNQQFF. In DNA, the CDR3 is TGTGCCAGCAGTCAGGCAGGGGACTACAATCAGCAGTTCTTC.

This clonotype came up a few times. The chain joins TRBV9 to TRBJ1-4; maybe TRBD1 (6 bases). This CDR3 spans 14 amino acids. The V gene lost 0 bases and the J gene lost 8 bases, with 11 bases spanning the gap. Germline V gene lookup returns CDR1 SGDLS and CDR2 YYNGEE. CDR3 protein: CASSVDGTYEKLFF. CDR3 DNA: TGTGCCAGCAGCGTAGATGGGACATACGAAAAACTGTTTTTT.

V and J are TRBV4-2 and TRBJ2-3; 12 nucleotides agree with TRBD2. In germline, CDR1 is LGHNA, CDR2 YNFKEQ. Unmatched junction bases numbered 4, after V lost 1 base and J lost 2 bases. This CDR3 region has 17 residues. In DNA form, the CDR3 reads TGTGCCAGCAGCCAAGGAGGACTAGCGGGAACCACAGATACGCAGTATTTT. Residues: CASSQGGLAGTTDTQYF.

The chain joins TRBV14 to TRBJ1-2, with D unclear. Germline assignment: CDR1 SGHDN and CDR2 FVKESK. The CDR3 length is 14 residues. The germline V and J ends were trimmed by 0 bases and 8 bases, with 13 bases remaining between them. The CDR3 sequence: CASSQDRTSGGYTF. CDR3 nucleotide sequence: TGTGCCAGCAGCCAAGATCGGACCTCGGGAGGCTACACCTTC.

This clonotype was counted only a few times. The chain is built from TRBV20-1 and TRBJ2-1; D possibly corresponds to TRBD2 (5 bases). Germline V CDR1 and CDR2: DFQATT, SNEGSKA (reference sequence). This CDR3 region has 13 residues. V shed 2 bases and J shed 8 bases, with 13 bases lying between them. CDR3 coding DNA: TGCAGTGCTAGATATAGCGTCCGGGATGAGCAGTTCTTC. Its translation: CSARYSVRDEQFF.

This clonotype appeared a few times. The J gene is TRBJ2-7, the V gene TRBV24-1; TRBD1 agrees at 9 bases. The germline V gene has CDR1 KGHDR and CDR2 SFDVKD. The CDR3 runs 15 residues. Trimming at V came to 4 bases and at J to 5 bases, leaving 8 bases not matched to a gene. The CDR3 DNA follows: TGTGCCACCAGTGACCCCGGACAGGGGAGCAACGAGCAGTACTTC. As protein: CATSDPGQGSNEQYF.

Only a few counts were recorded for this clonotype. The chain links TRBV18 to TRBJ2-3; 7 bases align to TRBD1. After removal of 2 bases from V and 4 bases from J, the junction contained 6 bases not matched to a gene. Germline CDR1 is KGHSH and CDR2 is LQKENI. CDR3 size: 15 residues. This CDR3 reads CASSPNTGDPDTQYF. The CDR3 DNA reads as TGTGCCAGCTCACCAAACACAGGGGATCCAGATACGCAGTATTTT.

The chain recombines TRBV6-5 with TRBJ2-7; TRBD1 agrees at 9 bases. With V trimmed by 2 bases and J by 6 bases, 2 bases remained unmatched. CDR1 and CDR2 (germline): MNHEY, SVGAGI. The CDR3 is 13 residues long. CDR3 sequence reads: CASSYRDRAEQYF. CDR3 in DNA: TGTGCCAGCAGTTACCGGGACAGGGCCGAGCAGTACTTC.

The chain employs TRBV29-1 and TRBJ2-5, with 13 bases identical to TRBD2. The CDR3 sequence is 17 residues long. Germline-derived CDR1 and CDR2 are SQVTM and ANQGSEA. With 5 bases clipped from V and 0 bases from J, the junction kept 9 bases outside the gene matches. The CDR3 region has the DNA TGCAGCGTTCGGACTAGCGGGAGAGAGGAGGACCAAGAGACCCAGTACTTC. Translated: CSVRTSGREEDQETQYF. The full variable domain, completed using reference TRBV29-1 and TRBJ2-5, is SAVISQKPSRDICQRGTSLTIQCQVDSQVTMMFWYRQQPGQSLTLIATANQGSEATYESGFVIDKFPISRPNLTFSTLTVSNMSPEDSSIYLCSVRTSGREEDQETQYFGPGTRLLVL.

The chain has TRBV7-9 and TRBJ2-7, with 10 bases lining up with TRBD2. Germline CDR1 is SEHNR and CDR2 is FQNEAQ (reference sequence). The ends lost 1 base at V and 7 bases at J; junction bases unmatched: 10. The CDR3 totals 16 residues. The CDR3 reads CASSLEASGRLGEQYF. CDR3 DNA: TGTGCCAGCAGCTTAGAGGCTAGCGGGAGATTGGGGGAGCAGTACTTC.

J is TRBJ2-3 and V is TRBV10-3; 11 nucleotides line up with TRBD1. This CDR3 region has 15 residues. Trimming took 6 bases from V and 2 from J; bases not matched to a gene: 4. The germline gives CDR1 ENHRY, CDR2 SYGVKD. This CDR3 is CAIRGDRGFTDTQYF. As DNA, the CDR3 is TGTGCCATCAGGGGGGACAGGGGGTTCACAGATACGCAGTATTTT.

This clonotype was observed a handful of times. For the CDR3, the DNA is TGTGCCATCAGTGAGGGGAGCTCCTACGAGCAGTACTTC. This encodes CAISEGSSYEQYF. The chain is built from TRBV10-3 and TRBJ2-7; a possible D gene is TRBD2 (5 bases). Trimming removed 2 bases at V and 0 bases at J, with 5 bases between. The CDR3 is 13 residues long. Germline-derived CDR1 and CDR2 are ENHRY and SYGVKD.

V is TRBV5-1 and J is TRBJ2-1; D might be TRBD1 (5 bases). Trimming stripped 0 bases from V and 6 bases from J, with 7 bases between. This CDR3 comprises 13 residues. Germline CDR1 reads SGHRS; CDR2 reads YFSETQ. The CDR3 nucleotides are TGCGCCAGCAGCTTGGAAGGGGTCAATGAGCAGTTCTTC. It is translated as CASSLEGVNEQFF.